A single T cell receptor (beta chain) is shown here with its context. The CDR3 totals 18 residues. Germline V lookup: CDR1 PRHDT, CDR2 FYEKMQ (reference sequence). J was trimmed by 7 bases and V by 6 bases; bases with no gene match: 22. The sample comes from a study of blood T cell repertoires in COVID-19. Study details: There were acute and convalescent COVID-19 samples, and they came from the United States, Italy and Spain. Sources were T cells, B-cell-depleted T cells, or PBMCs; the material itself was cDNA or gDNA.

Authors' analysis steps: Using reference gene primer amplification, nucleated cell counts were estimated. Produced via immunoSEQ multiplex PCR; TCRdb's table is partial and in-frame only. Clonal size and the V and J genes are those of that table, whereas D and trimming came from the DNA. The table shows about 170,000 clones, with approximately 85% occurring only once. Specimen: peripheral blood. The source is a man aged 55 to 70 who had recovered from COVID-19. This chain links TRBV13 with TRBJ2-5; 8 nucleotides match TRBD2. Here the CDR3 DNA reads TGTGCCAGCAGTCCCTCACTTCTAGCGGGCCTCCCGGGGGCGACCCAGTACTTC. This codes for CASSPSLLAGLPGATQYF. The variable domain in full, with the rest retrieved from reference TRBV13 and TRBJ2-5, is AAGVIQSPRHLIKEKRETATLKCYPIPRHDTVYWYQQGPGQDPQFLISFYEKMQSDKGSIPDRFSAQQFSDYHSELNMSSLELGDSALYFCASSPSLLAGLPGATQYFGPGTRLLVL.